This T cell receptor (beta chain) was observed in a study of blood T cell repertoires in COVID-19. Across the whole study: Whether acute or convalescent, the COVID-19 samples came from the United States, Italy and Spain.

There are 15 residues in the CDR3. V shed 0 bases and J 3 bases; nucleotides not matched to a gene: 4. In germline, CDR1 is SGDLS, CDR2 YYNGEE. In the source study's methods: Reference gene primer amplification in the assay estimated nucleated cell counts. Profiling relied on immunoSEQ multiplex PCR, and the TCRdb table lists in-frame clones only, not all of them. Clonal size and the V and J genes are those of that table, whereas D and trimming came from the DNA. This sample has tens of thousands of clones; around 80% occur once, and the top ten carry roughly 7.3%. V is TRBV9 and J is TRBJ2-7, with 9 bases lining up with TRBD1. This receptor was taken from a human donor in a cohort sampled during active COVID-19. Source material: peripheral blood. The CDR3 coding sequence is TGTGCCAGCAGCGTAGATCTGACAGGGGGCTACGAGCAGTACTTC. This codes for CASSVDLTGGYEQYF.